The present T cell receptor beta chain was sequenced within a study of human T cells and chemical hapten exposure. TCRdb fed the RACE reads into MiXCR, producing one record per CDR3 protein. In the table there are approximately 260,000 distinct CDR3 sequences, 7% to 10% of which are singletons. Looked up from germline, CDR1 is SGHTA and CDR2 is FQGNSA. The CDR3 length is 15 residues. Losses at the gene ends were 4 bases for V and 6 bases for J; bases not matched to a gene: 5. This clonotype was seen a handful of times. The time point denotes: pre-sensitization, week 0. Regarding treatment: therapeutic diphenylcyclopropenone sensitization with weekly scalp DPC.

The material sequenced was whole blood, taken in connection with sensitization to the hapten diphenylcyclopropenone (DPC). The chain has TRBV7-2 and TRBJ2-1, with 11 bases aligning to TRBD2. This TCR was recovered from a woman aged 40 to 50 with alopecia areata. Some clones in this sample may be carry-over from other donors' samples. The DNA of the CDR3 is TGTGCCAGCAGCTCCGGGACTAGCGGTGCCAATGAGCAGTTCTTC. Amino acid sequence: CASSSGTSGANEQFF. The whole variable domain, remainder taken from reference TRBV7-2 and TRBJ2-1, is GAGVSQSPSNKVTEKGKDVELRCDPISGHTALYWYRQSLGQGLEFLIYFQGNSAPDKSGLPSDRFSAERTGGSVSTLTIQRTQQEDSAVYLCASSSGTSGANEQFFGPGTRLTVL.